The rows below give T cell receptor beta chains drawn from one sample of a study of beta chain features in type 1 diabetes. The data were produced by immunoSEQ multiplex PCR, yet TCRdb's version contains in-frame clones alone and is incomplete. This sample has roughly 310,000 clones, with approximately 11% found just once. Sequenced sample: naive CD4+ T cells from blood. The receptor set was obtained from a woman between 25 and 40 years old in good health. Each CDR3 is given with its conserved first and last residue. Fields, in order: D gene, V gene, clone size, CDR3 length, J gene, CDR3 DNA, CDR3 protein. A D gene is named only where the DNA matches it firmly. The size field is filled for only some rows; it gives once, few, many or a size class.

d_call: -
v_call: TRBV9
clone_size: -
cdr3_length: 15
j_call: TRBJ2-1
cdr3_nt: TGTGCCAGCAGCGTAGGGGAGACTTCGGCGTATGAGCAGTTCTTC
cdr3_aa: CASSVGETSAYEQFF

d_call: -
v_call: TRBV5-1
clone_size: -
cdr3_length: 11
j_call: TRBJ2-5
cdr3_nt: TGCGCCAGCAGCTCCTATGAGACCCAGTACTTC
cdr3_aa: CASSSYETQYF

d_call: -
v_call: TRBV6-1
clone_size: -
cdr3_length: 12
j_call: TRBJ2-3
cdr3_nt: TGTGCCAGCATAGCGGACACAGATACGCAGTATTTT
cdr3_aa: CASIADTDTQYF

d_call: -
v_call: TRBV18
clone_size: few
cdr3_length: 16
j_call: TRBJ2-3
cdr3_nt: TGTGCCAGCTCACCAACGTCTCCGGGTTCGGGAGATACGCAGTATTTT
cdr3_aa: CASSPTSPGSGDTQYF

d_call: TRBD1
v_call: TRBV27
clone_size: -
cdr3_length: 16
j_call: TRBJ1-1
cdr3_nt: TGTGCCAGCAGTGCGCCGGGACAGGGCAGACGGGCTGAAGCTTTCTTT
cdr3_aa: CASSAPGQGRRAEAFF

d_call: -
v_call: TRBV5-4
clone_size: few
cdr3_length: 13
j_call: TRBJ1-2
cdr3_nt: TGTGCCAGCAGCTTGGGACAGCGCTATGGCTACGCCTTC
cdr3_aa: CASSLGQRYGYAF

d_call: -
v_call: TRBV27
clone_size: few
cdr3_length: 14
j_call: TRBJ2-7
cdr3_nt: TGTGCCAGCAGTTTAGGGCCTTTTGACTACGAGCAGTACTTC
cdr3_aa: CASSLGPFDYEQYF

d_call: -
v_call: TRBV27
clone_size: once
cdr3_length: 16
j_call: TRBJ2-6
cdr3_nt: TGTGCCAGCAGCACATCTGACAGGTCCGGGGCCAACGTCCTGACTTTC
cdr3_aa: CASSTSDRSGANVLTF

d_call: TRBD1
v_call: TRBV7-9
clone_size: few
cdr3_length: 15
j_call: TRBJ2-5
cdr3_nt: TGTGCCAGCAGCTTAGGGGACAGGGCTCGAGAGACCCAGTACTTC
cdr3_aa: CASSLGDRARETQYF

d_call: -
v_call: TRBV7-9
clone_size: few
cdr3_length: 13
j_call: TRBJ1-2
cdr3_nt: TGTGCCAGCAGCCCCCAGGGCTCAAATGGCTACACCTTC
cdr3_aa: CASSPQGSNGYTF

d_call: -
v_call: TRBV7-8
clone_size: -
cdr3_length: 14
j_call: TRBJ2-7
cdr3_nt: TGTGCCAGCAGCTTAACCGGGTCTTCCACCGAGCAGTACTTC
cdr3_aa: CASSLTGSSTEQYF

d_call: TRBD1
v_call: TRBV7-6
clone_size: -
cdr3_length: 15
j_call: TRBJ2-7
cdr3_nt: TGTGCCAGCAGCTACCGGACAGGGGGCTCCTACGAGCAGTACTTC
cdr3_aa: CASSYRTGGSYEQYF